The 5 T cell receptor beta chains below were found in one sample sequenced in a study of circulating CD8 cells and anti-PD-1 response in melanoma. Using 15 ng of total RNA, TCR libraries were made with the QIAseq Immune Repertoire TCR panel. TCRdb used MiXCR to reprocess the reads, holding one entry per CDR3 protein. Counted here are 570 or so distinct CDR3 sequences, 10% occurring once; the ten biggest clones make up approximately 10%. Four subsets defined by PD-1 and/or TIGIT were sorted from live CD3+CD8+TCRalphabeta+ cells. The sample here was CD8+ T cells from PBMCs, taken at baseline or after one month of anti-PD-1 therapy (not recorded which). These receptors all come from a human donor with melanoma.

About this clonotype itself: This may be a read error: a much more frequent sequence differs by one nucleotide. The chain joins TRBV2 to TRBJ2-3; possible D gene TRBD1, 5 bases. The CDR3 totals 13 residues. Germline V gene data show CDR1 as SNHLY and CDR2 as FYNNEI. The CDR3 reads CASSEWSTGTQYF. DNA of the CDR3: TGTGCCAGCAGTGAATGGAGCACAGGTACGCAGTATTTT.

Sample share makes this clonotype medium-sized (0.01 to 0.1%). In DNA form, the CDR3 reads TGTGCCAGCAGCCCAGGGACAGGGTACCCCTACGAGCAGTACTTC. Its translation is CASSPGTGYPYEQYF. The chain couples TRBV7-2 to TRBJ2-7; 9 bases align to TRBD1. J was trimmed by 2 bases and V by 5 bases; bases with no gene match: 7. This CDR3 region has 15 residues. Germline V gene sequence: CDR1 SGHTA, CDR2 FQGNSA. The full variable domain, its missing parts supplied by reference TRBV7-2 and TRBJ2-7, is GAGVSQSPSNKVTEKGKDVELRCDPISGHTALYWYRQSLGQGLEFLIYFQGNSAPDKSGLPSDRFSAERTGGSVSTLTIQRTQQEDSAVYLCASSPGTGYPYEQYFGPGTRLTVT.

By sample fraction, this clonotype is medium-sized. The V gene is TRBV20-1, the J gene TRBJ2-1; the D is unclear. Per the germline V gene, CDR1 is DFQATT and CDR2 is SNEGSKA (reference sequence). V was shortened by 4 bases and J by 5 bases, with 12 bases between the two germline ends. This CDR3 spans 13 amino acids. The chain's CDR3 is CSATDKEDNEQFF. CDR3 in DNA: TGCAGTGCTACAGACAAAGAAGACAATGAGCAGTTCTTC.

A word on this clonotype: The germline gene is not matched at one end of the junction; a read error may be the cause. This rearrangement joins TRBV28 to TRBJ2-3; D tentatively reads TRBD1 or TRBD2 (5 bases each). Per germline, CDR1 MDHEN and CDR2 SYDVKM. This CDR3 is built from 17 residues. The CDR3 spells CASTQPPWGSSTDAQYF. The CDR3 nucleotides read TGCGCCAGCACCCAGCCGCCATGGGGGTCTAGCACAGATGCGCAGTATTTT.

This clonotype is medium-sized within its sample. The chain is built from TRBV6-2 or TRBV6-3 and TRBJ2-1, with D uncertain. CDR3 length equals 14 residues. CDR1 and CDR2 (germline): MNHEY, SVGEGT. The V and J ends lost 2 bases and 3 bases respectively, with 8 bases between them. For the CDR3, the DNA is TGTGCCAGCAGTTACGACTCCGACTACAATGAGCAGTTCTTC. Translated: CASSYDSDYNEQFF.